The 15 T cell receptor beta chains below were found in one sample sequenced in a study of cytomegalovirus exposure and HLA in healthy donors. Sequencing used immunoSEQ multiplex PCR; TCRdb keeps in-frame clones, though not all of them. Here the sample spans 150,000 to 200,000 clones, approximately 90% being singletons. Sequencing input: PBMCs. The receptors here all came from a man between 18 and 35 years old in good health and CMV-seronegative.

This chain uses TRBV29-1 with TRBJ1-2; a weak D match, TRBD1 (6 bases). CDR3 size: 12 residues. Germline lookup yields CDR1 SQVTM and CDR2 ANQGSEA. CDR3 nucleotides: TGCACTACCCGGGACACTGATAATGGCTACACCTTC. Its translation is CTTRDTDNGYTF.

This rearrangement joins TRBV28 to TRBJ2-5; 13 bases agree with TRBD2. CDR3 length: 18 residues. Germline V CDR1 and CDR2: MDHEN, SYDVKM. Unmatched junction bases numbered 13, after V lost 6 bases and J lost 3 bases. The CDR3 spells CASSPSYGLAGVKETQYF. As DNA, the CDR3 is TGTGCCAGCAGCCCATCATATGGACTAGCGGGAGTAAAAGAGACCCAGTACTTC.

In this sample, this clone turned up once. The V and J genes are TRBV6-6 and TRBJ1-3, with 9 bases fitting TRBD1. With 6 bases clipped from V and 0 bases from J, the junction kept 6 bases outside the gene matches. Germline V lookup: CDR1 MNHNY, CDR2 SVGAGI (reference sequence). This CDR3 has 16 amino acids. In DNA form, the CDR3 reads TGTGCCAGCAGACCGACAGGGGGGAGCTCTGGAAACACCATATATTTT. Its translation: CASRPTGGSSGNTIYF.

This sequence joins TRBV28 and TRBJ1-1; the match to TRBD1 covers 10 bases. Germline CDR1 reads MDHEN; CDR2 reads SYDVKM. The ends lost 3 bases at V and 6 bases at J; junction bases unmatched: 10. The CDR3 extends over 16 amino acids. The CDR3 nucleotides read TGTGCCAGCAGTTTTATCGGTCGACAGGGGGCTGCTGAAGCTTTCTTT. It translates to CASSFIGRQGAAEAFF.

The chain uses TRBV5-1 and TRBJ2-5; TRBD1 aligns across 9 bases. Germline CDR1 reads SGHRS; CDR2 reads YFSETQ. After removal of 6 bases from V and 2 bases from J, the junction contained 11 bases not matched to a gene. The CDR3 is 16 amino acids. CDR3 in DNA: TGCGCCAGCACACCTACAGGGGGCCTGAGACAAGAGACCCAGTACTTC. Translation gives CASTPTGGLRQETQYF.

The CDR3 region has the DNA TGTGCCAGCAGGGGACGAACTAGCGGGCCTACCTACGAGCAGTACTTC. Translated: CASRGRTSGPTYEQYF. V is TRBV2 and J is TRBJ2-7; 9 bases map to TRBD2. Germline V gene lookup returns CDR1 SNHLY and CDR2 FYNNEI. V lost 6 bases, J lost 2 bases, and 11 bases stayed unmatched. The CDR3 runs to 16 residues.

V is TRBV27 and J is TRBJ2-1; tentative D call: TRBD2 (5 bases). The CDR3 is made up of 15 amino acids. Per the germline V gene, CDR1 is MNHEY and CDR2 is SMNVEV (reference sequence). Trimming pared 2 bases from V and 12 bases from J, leaving 20 bases between. The CDR3 region has the DNA TGTGCCAGCAGTTTAGTCGCGGACTCTGGAATAGGGCAGTTCTTC. The encoded protein is CASSLVADSGIGQFF.

The rearrangement uses TRBV29-1 and TRBJ1-1; no clear D gene. This CDR3 has 15 residues. Germline V gene data show CDR1 as SQVTM and CDR2 as ANQGSEA. Between the trimmed V and J ends, which lost 5 bases and 1 base, there was a span of 17 bases. CDR3 nucleotide sequence: TGCAGCGTTCAACTTAAACAGAAAAAGAACACTGAAGCTTTCTTT. Translating it yields CSVQLKQKKNTEAFF. Combining the CDR3 with reference TRBV29-1 and TRBJ1-1 gives the whole variable domain SAVISQKPSRDICQRGTSLTIQCQVDSQVTMMFWYRQQPGQSLTLIATANQGSEATYESGFVIDKFPISRPNLTFSTLTVSNMSPEDSSIYLCSVQLKQKKNTEAFFGQGTRLTVV.

V and J are TRBV5-1 and TRBJ2-3; 9 bases map to TRBD2. Germline-derived CDR1 and CDR2 are SGHRS and YFSETQ. With 2 bases clipped from V and 6 bases from J, the junction kept 10 bases outside the gene matches. CDR3 size: 16 residues. CDR3 loop: CASSFDSGTSFDTQYF. The CDR3 coding sequence is TGCGCCAGCAGCTTCGACTCCGGGACTAGCTTTGATACGCAGTATTTT.

In its sample, this clone was seen a few times. The chain joins TRBV5-4 to TRBJ2-7; 9 bases agree with TRBD1. CDR3 length: 14 amino acids. V trimming: 2 bases; J trimming: 2 bases; junction bases outside the gene matches: 2. Germline V gives CDR1 SGHNT, CDR2 YYREEE (reference sequence). CDR3 sequence reads: CASSFRDRAYEQYF. In DNA, the CDR3 is TGTGCCAGCAGCTTCCGGGACAGGGCCTACGAGCAGTACTTC.

The V and J genes are TRBV29-1 and TRBJ2-1; no clear D gene. V lost 1 base and J lost 5, with 3 bases in between. Germline assignment: CDR1 SQVTM and CDR2 ANQGSEA. CDR3 size: 11 residues. The CDR3 DNA reads TGCAGCGTTGAAGCTCACAATGAGCAGTTCTTC. This encodes CSVEAHNEQFF.

V usage is TRBV11-3 and J usage is TRBJ2-3; TRBD2 aligns across 7 bases. CDR3 length: 15 residues. Germline V gene sequence: CDR1 SGHNT, CDR2 YENEEA. After removal of 4 bases from V and 3 bases from J, the junction contained 7 bases not matched to a gene. As DNA, the CDR3 is TGTGCCAGCAGCTGGACGGGGGGTGCGACAGATACGCAGTATTTT. This sequence encodes CASSWTGGATDTQYF.

The CDR3, as DNA: TGCGCCAGCAGTGAAGGAGGGACAGGCCTCTACGAGCAGTACGTC. This gives the protein CASSEGGTGLYEQYV. The chain uses TRBV10-2 and TRBJ2-7, with 8 bases that match TRBD1. This CDR3 comprises 15 residues. J was trimmed by 3 bases and V by 3 bases; bases with no gene match: 7. Germline loops: CDR1 WSHSY, CDR2 SAAADI.

The chain employs TRBV5-1 and TRBJ1-2; D uncertain. There are 14 residues in the CDR3. The V end was cut by 3 bases, the J end by 5 bases, with 14 bases between. From germline, CDR1 is SGHRS and CDR2 YFSETQ. CDR3 DNA: TGCGCCAGCAGCTCTTCCTCCGCGGCATATGGCTACACCTTC. Translation: CASSSSSAAYGYTF.

The V call is TRBV19, the J call TRBJ2-1; unclear D gene. The CDR3 runs 13 residues. Germline V gene sequence: CDR1 LNHDA, CDR2 SQIVND (reference sequence). Trimming removed 2 bases from V and 6 bases from J, with 8 bases in between. CDR3 loop: CASSITPGNEQFF. As DNA, the CDR3 is TGTGCCAGTAGTATAACTCCAGGCAATGAGCAGTTCTTC.